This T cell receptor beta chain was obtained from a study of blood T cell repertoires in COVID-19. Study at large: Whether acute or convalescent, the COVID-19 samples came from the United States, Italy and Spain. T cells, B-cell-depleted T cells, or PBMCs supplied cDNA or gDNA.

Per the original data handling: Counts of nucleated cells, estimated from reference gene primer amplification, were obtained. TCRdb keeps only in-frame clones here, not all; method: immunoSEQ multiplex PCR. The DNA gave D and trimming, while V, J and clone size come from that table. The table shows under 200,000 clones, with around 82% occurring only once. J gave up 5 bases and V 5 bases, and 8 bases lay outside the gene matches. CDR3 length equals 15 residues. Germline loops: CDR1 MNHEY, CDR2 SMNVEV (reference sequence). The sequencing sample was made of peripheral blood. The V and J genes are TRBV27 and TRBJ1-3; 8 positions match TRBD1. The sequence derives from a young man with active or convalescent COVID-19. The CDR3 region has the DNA TGTGCCAGCAGTAGAGGACAGGGTTATCGAAACACCATATATTTT. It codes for CASSRGQGYRNTIYF.